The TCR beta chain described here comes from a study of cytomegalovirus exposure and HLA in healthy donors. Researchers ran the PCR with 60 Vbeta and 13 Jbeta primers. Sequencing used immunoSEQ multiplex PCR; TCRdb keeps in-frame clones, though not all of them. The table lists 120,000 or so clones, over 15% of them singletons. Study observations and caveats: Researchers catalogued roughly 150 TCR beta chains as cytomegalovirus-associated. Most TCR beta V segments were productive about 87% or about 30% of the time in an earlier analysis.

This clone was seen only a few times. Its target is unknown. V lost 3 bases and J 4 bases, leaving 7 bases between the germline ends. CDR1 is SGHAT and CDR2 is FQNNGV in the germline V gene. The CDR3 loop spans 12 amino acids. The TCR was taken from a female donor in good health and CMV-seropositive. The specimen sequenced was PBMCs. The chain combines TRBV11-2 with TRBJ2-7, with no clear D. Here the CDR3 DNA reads TGTGCCAGCAGCTTTAGTTTATACGAGCAGTACTTC. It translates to CASSFSLYEQYF.